Below, 28 T cell receptor beta chains from the same sample are listed, as sequenced in a study of cytomegalovirus exposure and HLA in healthy donors (dated 2017 in TCRdb). The library was generated by the immunoSEQ multiplex PCR assay. The multiplex PCR relied on a mix of 60 forward primers for TCR Vbeta segments and 13 reverse primers for TCR Jbeta segments. The source is immuneACCESS, and TCRdb retained only in-frame sequences with V and J called. Part of the clones is not carried over; for the studies checked, unresolved V genes explain less than half of this, and the remainder is unexplained. The sample profile shows roughly 150,000 clones; about three quarters of them were found once. About 3.7% of the sample goes to the ten largest clones. Material for sequencing was PBMCs. These receptor sequences come from a male donor in good health and CMV-seronegative.

About this clone itself: The same CDR3 arises from other DNA sequences in this sample as well. The chain employs TRBV28 and TRBJ2-5; maybe TRBD2 (5 bases). Germline V lookup: CDR1 MDHEN, CDR2 SYDVKM. V lost 3 bases and J lost 6, with 14 bases in between. The CDR3 sequence is 14 residues long. CDR3 sequence (DNA): TGTGCCAGCAGTTTGTCTCCCGGGGTGAAGACCCAGTACTTC. This sequence encodes CASSLSPGVKTQYF.

This rearrangement joins TRBV9 to TRBJ1-3; D may be TRBD1 (6 bases). The V gene's germline CDR1 is SGDLS and CDR2 YYNGEE. The CDR3 has 18 amino acids. Trimming took 0 bases from V and 2 from J, leaving 18 bases between them. The CDR3 is CASSVVPGGAIAGNTIYF. CDR3 nucleotide sequence: TGTGCCAGCAGCGTAGTACCGGGGGGCGCAATCGCTGGAAACACCATATATTTT.

V gene TRBV5-1 combines with J gene TRBJ1-6, with D possibly being TRBD1 (5 bases). Per germline, CDR1 SGHRS and CDR2 YFSETQ. This CDR3 region has 15 residues. With 0 bases removed from V and 10 bases from J, the gap between germline ends came to 14 bases. CDR3 nucleotide sequence: TGCGCCAGCAGCTTGGATTGGGGGGGTAGATCACCCCTCCACTTT. Protein sequence: CASSLDWGGRSPLHF.

The chain is built from TRBV7-9 and TRBJ2-7, with 10 bases that match TRBD1. CDR3 length: 17 amino acids. The ends lost 5 bases at V and 3 bases at J; junction bases unmatched: 13. Germline CDR1 and CDR2: SEHNR and FQNEAQ (reference sequence). CDR3: CASSRGTGAMVLYEQYF. Written as DNA, the CDR3 is TGTGCCAGCAGCCGAGGGACAGGGGCCATGGTCCTCTACGAGCAGTACTTC.

The chain couples TRBV2 to TRBJ2-3; a possible D gene is TRBD2 (5 bases). V was pared by 8 bases and J by 3 bases, with 18 bases between. Germline-derived CDR1 and CDR2 are SNHLY and FYNNEI. The CDR3 is 15 amino acids. The CDR3 DNA follows: TGTGCCAGCGTACTCCGGGGTGCCGAAACAGATACGCAGTATTTT. This sequence encodes CASVLRGAETDTQYF.

The chain is built from TRBV18 and TRBJ1-4, with 7 nucleotides matching TRBD1. J lost 2 bases, V lost 5 bases, and 8 bases had no gene match. In germline, CDR1 is KGHSH, CDR2 LQKENI. The CDR3 loop spans 16 amino acids. The CDR3 DNA is TGTGCCAGCTCATCTCGACAGGGACCTACTAATGAAAAACTGTTTTTT. Protein: CASSSRQGPTNEKLFF.

The sample holds a few counts of this clone. The chain carries TRBV7-2 and TRBJ2-2; D is possibly TRBD2 (7 bases). CDR1 and CDR2 from the germline V gene are SGHTA and FQGNSA. V gave up 1 base and J gave up 7 bases, with 16 bases separating them. The CDR3 length is 16 residues. CDR3 protein: CASSLDHGGRGGELFF. CDR3 nucleotides: TGTGCCAGCAGCTTAGATCACGGGGGGCGGGGCGGGGAGCTGTTTTTT.

V and J are TRBV5-6 and TRBJ1-1; 11 nucleotides align to TRBD1. CDR3 size: 17 residues. Germline CDR1 SGHDT, CDR2 YYEEEE. V lost 5 bases to trimming and J lost 4 bases; unmatched junction nucleotides: 13. CDR3 sequence: CASRALGTGGSGTEAFF. The CDR3, as DNA: TGTGCCAGCAGGGCGTTAGGGACAGGGGGAAGCGGCACTGAAGCTTTCTTT.

The chain couples TRBV10-3 to TRBJ2-3; 8 bases agree with TRBD1. The junction had 7 bases not matched to a gene; V was cut back by 3 bases and J by 2 bases. The CDR3 sequence is 16 residues long. Germline-derived CDR1 and CDR2 are ENHRY and SYGVKD. The CDR3: CAISEPQGANTDTQYF. The CDR3 bases are TGTGCCATCAGTGAACCTCAGGGGGCGAACACAGATACGCAGTATTTT.

This sequence joins TRBV4-2 and TRBJ2-7, with TRBD1 identical over 8 bases. CDR3 length equals 16 residues. The V gene end was trimmed by 1 base and the J gene end by 5 bases; junction bases not matched to a gene: 10. Germline lookup yields CDR1 LGHNA and CDR2 YNFKEQ. The CDR3 nucleotides read TGTGCCAGCAGCCAAGCCCGGACAGGGACGCGCAACGAGCAGTACTTC. This codes for CASSQARTGTRNEQYF.

This chain connects TRBV28 to TRBJ1-1; 8 bases map to TRBD1. Germline trimming cut 5 bases from V and 2 bases from J; bases unmatched to any gene: 10. From germline, CDR1 is MDHEN and CDR2 SYDVKM. The CDR3 is 16 residues long. CDR3 coding DNA: TGTGCCAGCAGTCTCATGTCTGGGACAGGAAACACTGAAGCTTTCTTT. This sequence encodes CASSLMSGTGNTEAFF.

This chain joins TRBV6-6 and TRBJ1-1; weak D call: TRBD1 (5 bases). The germline gives CDR1 MNHNY, CDR2 SVGAGI (reference sequence). The CDR3 has 12 residues. V lost 8 bases, J lost 4 bases, and 11 bases lay in between. The CDR3 DNA reads as TGTGCCAGCTGGATAGGGGTCACTGAAGCTTTCTTT. Translating gives CASWIGVTEAFF.

The chain joins TRBV19 to TRBJ1-2, with D possibly being TRBD1 (6 bases). Per germline, CDR1 LNHDA and CDR2 SQIVND (reference sequence). CDR3 size: 12 residues. Deletions cut 10 bases from V and 4 bases from J, with 13 bases between. The DNA for the CDR3 is TGTGCCACCCGGGGGGGCTTCTATGGCTACACCTTC. As protein: CATRGGFYGYTF. Supplemented by reference TRBV19 and TRBJ1-2, the full variable domain reads DGGITQSPKYLFRKEGQNVTLSCEQNLNHDAMYWYRQDPGQGLRLIYYSQIVNDFQKGDIAEGYSVSREKKESFPLTVTSAQKNPTAFYLCATRGGFYGYTFGSGTRLTVV.

This chain uses TRBV19 with TRBJ1-1, with D tentatively TRBD1 (5 bases). The germline gives CDR1 LNHDA, CDR2 SQIVND (reference sequence). V was pared by 1 base and J by 0 bases, with 9 bases between. The CDR3 totals 15 residues. This chain's CDR3 is CASSIAGGMNTEAFF. The CDR3, as DNA: TGTGCCAGTAGTATAGCGGGGGGGATGAACACTGAAGCTTTCTTT.

This clone turned up a few times. The chain is built from TRBV5-1 and TRBJ2-1; TRBD1 matches at 10 bases. The CDR3 is 19 amino acids. With V trimmed by 3 bases and J by 0 bases, 12 bases remained unmatched. Germline loops: CDR1 SGHRS, CDR2 YFSETQ. The DNA for the CDR3 is TGCGCCAGCAGCTCAGCCGGGACAGGGGACGGGAGCTCCTACAATGAGCAGTTCTTC. Protein sequence: CASSSAGTGDGSSYNEQFF. Full variable domain (missing parts from reference TRBV5-1 and TRBJ2-1): KAGVTQTPRYLIKTRGQQVTLSCSPISGHRSVSWYQQTPGQGLQFLFEYFSETQRNKGNFPGRFSGRQFSNSRSEMNVSTLELGDSALYLCASSSAGTGDGSSYNEQFFGPGTRLTVL.

The CDR3 is CASSSRTSGGSSYNEQFF. The CDR3 region has the DNA TGTGCCAGCAGCTCGAGGACTAGCGGGGGCTCCTCCTACAATGAGCAGTTCTTC. The chain combines TRBV5-4 with TRBJ2-1; 13 bases are a match to TRBD2. This CDR3 is 18 amino acids long. J lost 0 bases, V lost 3 bases, and 6 bases had no gene match. CDR1 SGHNT and CDR2 YYREEE come from the germline V gene (reference sequence).

CDR3 DNA sequence: TGTGCCAGCAGCGGACAGGGGGGCAATCAGCCCCAGCATTTT. Protein: CASSGQGGNQPQHF. This chain connects TRBV11-2 to TRBJ1-5; the match to TRBD1 covers 10 bases. This CDR3 contains 14 residues. Germline lookup yields CDR1 SGHAT and CDR2 FQNNGV. Unmatched junction bases numbered 0, after V lost 5 bases and J lost 2 bases.

Concerning this clone: At one boundary the junction diverges from the germline segment, which might be a read error. The V and J genes are TRBV6-1 and TRBJ2-4; the D gene is possibly TRBD2 (6 bases). CDR1 MNHNS and CDR2 SASEGT come from the germline V gene. The length of the CDR3 is 16 residues. The CDR3 region is CASSEEAGSAKNSQYF. CDR3 coding DNA: TGTGCCAGCAGTGAAGAGGCGGGGTCAGCCAAAAACAGTCAGTACTTC.

The chain employs TRBV7-9 and TRBJ2-5; D is unresolved. The CDR3 is 12 amino acids. The V end lost 5 bases, the J end lost 5 bases, and 9 bases lay between the germline ends. Germline assignment: CDR1 SEHNR and CDR2 FQNEAQ (reference sequence). CDR3 DNA sequence: TGTGCCAGCAGCCCCGCAGCGGAGACCCAGTACTTC. It encodes CASSPAAETQYF.

The chain couples TRBV9 to TRBJ2-3, with 10 bases identical to TRBD2. Germline CDR1 reads SGDLS; CDR2 reads YYNGEE. The CDR3 has 16 residues. After removal of 3 bases from V and 4 bases from J, the junction contained 8 bases not matched to a gene. In DNA form, the CDR3 reads TGTGCCAGCAGCGGCCGTAGCGGGGGGCCCCCAGATACGCAGTATTTT. Protein sequence: CASSGRSGGPPDTQYF.

The V gene is TRBV7-3, the J gene TRBJ2-3; 7 bases line up with TRBD2. In germline, CDR1 is SGHTA, CDR2 FQGTGA. Losses at the gene ends were 5 bases for V and 0 bases for J; bases not matched to a gene: 2. The CDR3 extends over 14 amino acids. CDR3 nucleotides: TGTGCCAGCAGCCCGGGACTAAGCACAGATACGCAGTATTTT. This sequence encodes CASSPGLSTDTQYF.

The V and J genes are TRBV6-5 and TRBJ2-7, with a weak D call TRBD1 (7 bases). From germline, CDR1 is MNHEY and CDR2 SVGAGI. This CDR3 has 14 amino acids. V lost 0 bases, J lost 5 bases, and 11 bases lay in between. The CDR3 sequence: CASSYSTGRHEQYF. Here the CDR3 DNA reads TGTGCCAGCAGTTACTCGACAGGGAGGCACGAGCAGTACTTC.

The table lists this clone with a few counts. The junction and the germline gene differ at one end; a read error may be behind it. In the same sample, other DNA sequences code for this CDR3. J is TRBJ2-7 and V is TRBV25-1; 11 bases align to TRBD2. Germline V gives CDR1 MGHDK, CDR2 SYGVNS. The CDR3 has 14 amino acids. The CDR3 sequence is CASSTSGGTYEQYF. The CDR3 DNA is TGCGCCAGCAGCACTAGCGGGGGAACCTACGAGCAGTACTTC.

The chain has TRBV18 and TRBJ1-3; TRBD1 matches 7 bases. V trimming: 1 base; J trimming: 7 bases; junction bases outside the gene matches: 7. Germline V gene sequence: CDR1 KGHSH, CDR2 LQKENI. This CDR3 spans 15 amino acids. In DNA form, the CDR3 reads TGTGCCAGCTCACCACTAGGCGACAGGGTGAACACCATATATTTT. Its translation: CASSPLGDRVNTIYF.

Comment on this clone: Other DNA sequences in this specimen translate into the identical CDR3. J is TRBJ2-1 and V is TRBV5-1, with D uncertain. In germline, CDR1 is SGHRS, CDR2 YFSETQ. Trimming stripped 4 bases from V and 8 bases from J, with 10 bases between. The CDR3 loop spans 12 amino acids. CDR3 sequence (DNA): TGCGCCAGCAGCCCCACCCGAGATGAGCAGTTCTTC. Translation: CASSPTRDEQFF.

The rearrangement uses TRBV4-1 and TRBJ2-1; weak D call: TRBD2 (7 bases). Between the trimmed V and J ends, which lost 3 bases and 10 bases, there was a span of 10 bases. This CDR3 is 12 amino acids long. The germline V gene encodes CDR1 MGHRA and CDR2 YSYEKL. The CDR3 coding sequence is TGCGCCAGCAGCCAGGGAGGGGGGGAGCAGTTCTTC. Its translation is CASSQGGGEQFF.

In its sample, this clone was seen once. The rearrangement links TRBV30 to TRBJ1-1; unclear D gene. Germline V gene sequence: CDR1 GTSNPN, CDR2 SVGIG (reference sequence). V was cut by 1 base and J by 6 bases, with 12 bases left in between. The CDR3 runs 13 residues. The CDR3 sequence: CAWSGGMGAEAFF. In DNA, the CDR3 is TGTGCCTGGAGTGGCGGGATGGGCGCTGAAGCTTTCTTT.

The rearrangement uses TRBV29-1 and TRBJ2-3; TRBD1 matches 8 bases. The trim removed 7 bases at V and 2 bases at J, leaving 5 bases unmatched. The CDR3 extends over 13 amino acids. Germline values: CDR1 SQVTM, CDR2 ANQGSEA. CDR3 sequence (DNA): TGCAGCGCCAGGACAGGGAACACAGATACGCAGTATTTT. Translation gives CSARTGNTDTQYF.